This T cell receptor beta chain was sequenced for a study of shared clonotypes between healthy human individuals. As for the study in general: Donors had three CD4 naive, three CD4 memory, two CD8 naive and one CD8 memory plate apiece.

This CDR3 is built from 14 residues. Per germline, CDR1 SNHLY and CDR2 FYNNEI. Trimming removed 4 bases at V and 12 bases at J, with 18 bases between. Naivety among CD8 cells was defined by CD45RO negativity and positive CCR7 selection, thereby excluding terminally differentiated effector memory CD45RA+ cells. Notes on the study in general: Clonotype sharing across several donors was observed for 5% to 6.5% of naive CD4 clonotypes.

To note about this clone: The antigen is unknown.

Some clones are missing from TCRdb's copy, which holds only in-frame ones; the method was immunoSEQ multiplex PCR. The sample has more than 2 million clones; about 94% are singletons. Sequenced material: naive CD8+ T cells from PBMCs. The chain carries TRBV2 and TRBJ1-4; a weak D match, TRBD1 (5 bases). The TCR was taken from a man between 18 and 29 years old in good health. Some clones in this sample may be carry-over from other donors' samples. CDR3 residues: CASSGGLRDEELFF. CDR3 bases: TGTGCCAGCAGTGGAGGTCTCAGGGATGAGGAACTGTTTTTT.